Presented here are 26 T cell receptor beta chains from one specimen sequenced in a study of blood T cell repertoires in COVID-19. TCRdb's copy holds only in-frame clones and misses some; the assay was immunoSEQ multiplex PCR. The repertoire consists of about 77,000 clones, with about 91% occurring once and the leading ten covering around 7.2%. The sequencing input was peripheral blood. The receptors shown here come from a woman of 80 years or more with acute or convalescent COVID-19.

The chain recombines TRBV20-1 with TRBJ1-1, with a tentative D call TRBD1 (5 bases). There are 12 residues in the CDR3. Trimming removed 3 bases at V and 5 bases at J, with 10 bases between. Germline V gene lookup returns CDR1 DFQATT and CDR2 SNEGSKA (reference sequence). As DNA, the CDR3 is TGCAGTGCTAGTGGCCAGGGTACTGAAGCTTTCTTT. It encodes CSASGQGTEAFF.

The chain uses TRBV10-2 and TRBJ1-5, with a possible D match to TRBD1 (5 bases). Per germline, CDR1 WSHSY and CDR2 SAAADI. The CDR3 loop spans 14 amino acids. Trimming left V 6 bases short and J 7 bases short, with 16 bases between. CDR3 amino acids: CASRPREVEQPQHF. CDR3 sequence (DNA): TGCGCCAGCAGACCCAGGGAGGTGGAACAGCCCCAGCATTTT.

This clone was observed once. V is TRBV5-1 and J is TRBJ2-3, with 8 bases identical to TRBD2. Germline CDR1 reads SGHRS; CDR2 reads YFSETQ. Losses at the gene ends were 4 bases for V and 2 bases for J; bases not matched to a gene: 9. This CDR3 spans 16 amino acids. The CDR3 DNA reads as TGCGCCAGCAGCCTCGAGCGGGGGCCTATCACAGATACGCAGTATTTT. Amino acids: CASSLERGPITDTQYF.

This chain links TRBV11-2 with TRBJ2-1; tentatively, D is TRBD2 (5 bases). The V end was cut by 2 bases, the J end by 0 bases, with 5 bases between. The CDR3 loop spans 14 amino acids. Looked up from germline, CDR1 is SGHAT and CDR2 is FQNNGV. CDR3 nucleotide sequence: TGTGCCAGCAGCTTAAGCGGCTCCTACAATGAGCAGTTCTTC. The encoded protein is CASSLSGSYNEQFF.

Only one count was recorded for this clone. The chain uses TRBV19 and TRBJ1-3; 10 bases line up with TRBD1. The CDR3 runs to 16 residues. Germline loops: CDR1 LNHDA, CDR2 SQIVND (reference sequence). Germline trimming cut 4 bases from V and 2 bases from J; bases unmatched to any gene: 5. The CDR3 here is CASSTRTGGTGNTIYF. The CDR3 bases are TGTGCCAGTAGTACGAGGACAGGGGGGACTGGAAACACCATATATTTT.

In its sample, this clone was seen a few times. The chain employs TRBV19 and TRBJ2-5; maybe TRBD2 (5 bases). V lost 4 bases to trimming and J lost 4 bases, with 16 bases between them. The CDR3 extends over 15 amino acids. Germline V lookup: CDR1 LNHDA, CDR2 SQIVND (reference sequence). For the CDR3, the DNA is TGTGCCAGTAGTACCTCGGGGAATTGGGGAGAGACCCAGTACTTC. It yields the protein CASSTSGNWGETQYF. Variable domain in full (rest from reference TRBV19 and TRBJ2-5): DGGITQSPKYLFRKEGQNVTLSCEQNLNHDAMYWYRQDPGQGLRLIYYSQIVNDFQKGDIAEGYSVSREKKESFPLTVTSAQKNPTAFYLCASSTSGNWGETQYFGPGTRLLVL.

This clone appeared a single time. The rearrangement joins TRBV27 to TRBJ1-2; D possibly corresponds to TRBD1 (6 bases). Germline CDR1 MNHEY, CDR2 SMNVEV (reference sequence). This CDR3 has 16 amino acids. V lost 6 bases, J lost 4 bases, and 21 bases lay in between. The CDR3 loop reads CASRVSSLRGAYGYTF. The CDR3 region has the DNA TGTGCCAGCAGAGTCTCATCTCTCAGGGGCGCCTATGGCTACACCTTC.

This clone has only a few counts. The genes are TRBV2 and TRBJ2-2, with 11 bases aligning to TRBD1. Germline V gene sequence: CDR1 SNHLY, CDR2 FYNNEI. J was trimmed by 7 bases and V by 6 bases; bases with no gene match: 7. The CDR3 extends over 15 amino acids. The CDR3 reads CASSPGTGGGGELFF. The CDR3 DNA reads TGTGCCAGCAGCCCCGGGACAGGGGGAGGCGGGGAGCTGTTTTTT.

This clone was seen only once. The V call is TRBV4-1, the J call TRBJ1-5; the match to TRBD1 covers 8 bases. CDR3 size: 15 residues. Germline values: CDR1 MGHRA, CDR2 YSYEKL. V shed 1 base and J 7 bases; nucleotides not matched to a gene: 6. The CDR3 DNA is TGCGCCAGCAGCCAAGTACCAGGGGGCTGGCAGCCCCAGCATTTT. Amino acids: CASSQVPGGWQPQHF.

This clone has only one observation. The chain combines TRBV27 with TRBJ2-3; D might be TRBD1 (6 bases). The CDR3 is made up of 14 amino acids. Germline values: CDR1 MNHEY, CDR2 SMNVEV (reference sequence). With 5 bases removed from V and 1 base from J, the gap between germline ends came to 10 bases. The CDR3 region has the DNA TGTGCCAGCAGTCTACGGACAGGCACAGATACGCAGTATTTT. Residues: CASSLRTGTDTQYF.

On this clone itself: Sequence at one end of the junction differs from germline and may be a read error. The chain is built from TRBV28 and TRBJ1-1; TRBD1 aligns across 7 bases. Per the germline V gene, CDR1 is MDHEN and CDR2 is SYDVKM. CDR3 length equals 14 residues. CDR3 loop: CASSMGQQFTEAFF. Written as DNA, the CDR3 is TGCGCCAGTTCAATGGGACAGCAATTCACTGAAGCTTTCTTT.

The chain carries TRBV28 and TRBJ2-1; 14 bases are shared with TRBD2. Germline trimming cut 8 bases from V and 8 bases from J; bases unmatched to any gene: 8. The CDR3 has 15 amino acids. Germline V gene lookup returns CDR1 MDHEN and CDR2 SYDVKM. The CDR3 loop reads CASGKTSGRAHEQFF. Written as DNA, the CDR3 is TGTGCCAGCGGGAAGACTAGCGGGAGGGCCCATGAGCAGTTCTTC.

The CDR3, as DNA: TGTGCCAGCAGTGAAAGCGGGGGGCGCGGTGGAAACACCATATATTTT. Residues: CASSESGGRGGNTIYF. The chain recombines TRBV6-1 with TRBJ1-3; TRBD1 might be the D (6 bases). Germline-derived CDR1 and CDR2 are MNHNS and SASEGT. The CDR3 loop spans 16 amino acids. Trimming took 2 bases from V and 3 from J, leaving 14 bases between them.

The chain uses TRBV19 and TRBJ1-2, with no clear D. The length of the CDR3 is 12 residues. Trimming stripped 5 bases from V and 8 bases from J, with 12 bases between. In germline, CDR1 is LNHDA, CDR2 SQIVND (reference sequence). The CDR3 region is CASSATLGGYTF. The CDR3 DNA follows: TGTGCCAGTAGTGCTACACTAGGAGGCTACACCTTC.

This chain connects TRBV7-3 to TRBJ2-1; maybe TRBD2 (6 bases). Germline CDR1 SGHTA, CDR2 FQGTGA. The CDR3 is 14 amino acids. V was shortened by 2 bases and J by 5 bases, with 10 bases between the two germline ends. Here the CDR3 DNA reads TGTGCCAGCAGCTTATTAGCGGCAGACAATGAGCAGTTCTTC. Its translation is CASSLLAADNEQFF.

This rearrangement joins TRBV9 to TRBJ1-1; D is perhaps TRBD1 (5 bases). Per germline, CDR1 SGDLS and CDR2 YYNGEE. The CDR3 spans 13 residues. Trimming cost V 2 bases and J 7 bases, with 12 bases left between them. CDR3 in DNA: TGTGCCAGCAGCGTTGGGACTTGGGGTGAAGCTTTCTTT. Translation: CASSVGTWGEAFF.

This clone is medium-sized (0.01 to 0.1%) in the sample. This sequence joins TRBV4-1 and TRBJ2-7; TRBD2 matches 11 bases. Germline assignment: CDR1 MGHRA and CDR2 YSYEKL. The trim removed 2 bases at V and 1 base at J, leaving 4 bases unmatched. The CDR3 sequence is 16 residues long. DNA for the CDR3: TGCGCCAGCAGCCAAAATAGCGGGAGGGCATCCTACGAGCAGTACTTC. Translation: CASSQNSGRASYEQYF.

V usage is TRBV2 and J usage is TRBJ1-1; D uncertain. CDR1 is SNHLY, CDR2 FYNNEI, per germline. There are 15 residues in the CDR3. V was pared by 2 bases and J by 1 base, with 11 bases between. CDR3 bases: TGTGCCAGCAGTGAATACGGGGTGGAGAACACTGAAGCTTTCTTT. This translates into CASSEYGVENTEAFF.

The genes are TRBV15 and TRBJ2-3; 7 bases map to TRBD2. There are 16 residues in the CDR3. Trimming cost V 0 bases and J 6 bases; bases outside gene matches: 9. Looked up from germline, CDR1 is LNHNV and CDR2 is YYDKDF (reference sequence). The CDR3 nucleotides read TGTGCCACCAGCAGAGATACTAGCGAGTTGGGGGATACGCAGTATTTT. This translates into CATSRDTSELGDTQYF. Complete variable domain (other parts from reference TRBV15 and TRBJ2-3): DAMVIQNPRYQVTQFGKPVTLSCSQTLNHNVMYWYQQKSSQAPKLLFHYYDKDFNNEADTPDNFQSRRPNTSFCFLDIRSPGLGDTAMYLCATSRDTSELGDTQYFGPGTRLTVL.

The chain combines TRBV9 with TRBJ2-2; tentatively, D is TRBD1 (6 bases). CDR1 is SGDLS and CDR2 is YYNGEE in the germline V gene. Trimming shortened V by 4 bases and J by 7 bases, and 14 bases separated the two germline ends. The CDR3 spans 14 residues. In DNA form, the CDR3 reads TGTGCCAGCAGCAAACAGGGTTTCGGCGGGGAGCTGTTTTTT. This sequence encodes CASSKQGFGGELFF.

For this clone: The junction and the germline gene differ at one end; a read error may be behind it. The chain is built from TRBV5-3 and TRBJ1-2; TRBD1 might be the D (6 bases). TRBV5-3 is sorted into the ORF group, with uncertain function. The CDR3 is made up of 12 amino acids. CDR3 region: CATLPTGLLLPF. In DNA, the CDR3 is TGTGCCACCCTACCAACAGGGCTCCTATTACCTTTC.

The chain couples TRBV9 to TRBJ2-7; TRBD1 agrees at 10 bases. Losses at the gene ends were 0 bases for V and 6 bases for J; bases not matched to a gene: 3. Germline CDR1 reads SGDLS; CDR2 reads YYNGEE. The CDR3 is made up of 14 amino acids. CDR3 loop: CASSVGGQGSEQYF. The DNA of the CDR3 is TGTGCCAGCAGCGTAGGGGGACAGGGGAGCGAGCAGTACTTC. Full variable domain (missing parts from reference TRBV9 and TRBJ2-7): DSGVTQTPKHLITATGQRVTLRCSPRSGDLSVYWYQQSLDQGLQFLIQYYNGEERAKGNILERFSAQQFPDLHSELNLSSLELGDSALYFCASSVGGQGSEQYFGPGTRLTVT.

The chain uses TRBV7-9 and TRBJ2-2, with 8 bases that match TRBD2. The CDR3 runs to 16 residues. J was trimmed by 3 bases and V by 5 bases; bases with no gene match: 8. CDR1 is SEHNR and CDR2 is FQNEAQ in the germline V gene (reference sequence). The CDR3: CASSPLAGGDTGELFF. Written as DNA, the CDR3 is TGTGCCAGCAGCCCCTTGGCCGGGGGGGACACCGGGGAGCTGTTTTTT.

The chain is built from TRBV3-1 (or the pseudogene TRBV3-2) and TRBJ1-1; 9 bases align to TRBD1. V was clipped by 4 bases and J by 5 bases; unmatched bases: 8. Per germline, CDR1 LGHDT and CDR2 YNNKEL (reference sequence). The CDR3 runs 15 residues. CDR3: CASSPGDREETEAFF. The CDR3 DNA follows: TGTGCCAGCAGCCCGGGGGACAGGGAGGAGACTGAAGCTTTCTTT.

The J gene is TRBJ2-7, the V gene TRBV25-1, with D possibly being TRBD2 (5 bases). CDR1 and CDR2 (germline): MGHDK, SYGVNS. The CDR3 spans 12 residues. V shed 4 bases and J shed 9 bases, with 13 bases lying between them. CDR3 sequence reads: CASSGQVRGQYF. DNA for the CDR3: TGTGCCAGCAGTGGCCAAGTCCGGGGGCAGTACTTC.

The genes are TRBV18 and TRBJ2-7; a possible D gene is TRBD2 (5 bases). Trimming removed 1 base at V and 2 bases at J, with 9 bases between. Germline CDR1 and CDR2: KGHSH and LQKENI. The CDR3 loop spans 14 amino acids. The DNA of the CDR3 is TGTGCCAGCTCACCACGAGGGCAGCCCTACGAGCAGTACTTC. As protein: CASSPRGQPYEQYF.